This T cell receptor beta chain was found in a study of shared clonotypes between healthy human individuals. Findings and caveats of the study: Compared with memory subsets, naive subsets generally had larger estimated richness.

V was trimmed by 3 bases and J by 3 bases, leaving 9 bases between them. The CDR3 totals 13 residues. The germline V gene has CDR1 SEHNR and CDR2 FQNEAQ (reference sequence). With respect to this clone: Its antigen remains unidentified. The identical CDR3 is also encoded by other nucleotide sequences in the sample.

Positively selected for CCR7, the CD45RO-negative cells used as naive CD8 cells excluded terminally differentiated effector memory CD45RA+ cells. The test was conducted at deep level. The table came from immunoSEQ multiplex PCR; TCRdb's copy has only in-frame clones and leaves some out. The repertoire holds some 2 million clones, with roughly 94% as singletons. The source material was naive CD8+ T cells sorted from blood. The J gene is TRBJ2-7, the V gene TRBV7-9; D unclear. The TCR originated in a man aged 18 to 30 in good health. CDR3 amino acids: CASSLGQNYEQYF. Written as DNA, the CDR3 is TGTGCCAGCAGCTTGGGCCAAAACTACGAGCAGTACTTC.